The 6 T cell receptor beta chains in this list originate from one sample, sequenced in a study of T cells in Graves' hyperthyroidism and ophthalmopathy (dated by TCRdb to between 2019 and 2020). Preparation of the library involved multiplex PCR. Sequencing used an Illumina HiSeq 2000. TCR beta CDR3 regions were amplified from RNA transcripts. A first-round RT-PCR of the TCR CDR3 used the HTBI primer set with the Qiagen OneStep RT-PCR kit. TCRdb trimmed public reads at Q25 via fastp, called clones via MiXCR and kept in-frame beta chains. Each CDR3 protein gets just one entry, which takes the most common genes and DNA from the rows behind it. The sample data list approximately 700,000 distinct CDR3 sequences, and just under 45% of these were observed just once. The ten largest clones represent less than 9.5% of the sample. Sample: peripheral blood or thyroid tissue (not recorded which). The receptors were gathered from an adult man with Graves' disease, either hyperthyroidism or ophthalmopathy (not recorded which).

On this clonotype itself: One end of the junction fails to match germline, which may point to a read error. The chain uses TRBV20-1 and TRBJ1-2; TRBD1 matches 7 bases. The CDR3 spans 11 residues. Germline CDR1 and CDR2: DFQATT and SNEGSKA (reference sequence). The CDR3 region has the DNA TGCAGTGCTAAACAGGGGTTAGGTGAAGCTTTC. This encodes CSAKQGLGEAF.

The chain has TRBV20-1 and TRBJ1-1, with 10 bases matching TRBD1. The CDR3 runs 16 residues. Germline loops: CDR1 DFQATT, CDR2 SNEGSKA (reference sequence). With 5 bases clipped from V and 0 bases from J, the junction kept 9 bases outside the gene matches. DNA for the CDR3: TGCAGTGCTCCCCCCGGGACAGGGGTCATGAACACTGAAGCTTTCTTT. It encodes CSAPPGTGVMNTEAFF.

In the case of this clonotype: In this CDR3 the conserved last residue, phenylalanine or tryptophan, is missing, so a read error is likely. V gene TRBV20-1 combines with J gene TRBJ1-2; D not resolved. CDR1 DFQATT and CDR2 SNEGSKA come from the germline V gene (reference sequence). The CDR3 length is 14 residues. V was clipped by 0 bases and J by 2 bases, with 10 bases between them. The DNA for the CDR3 is TGCAGTGCTAGAGATCGGGGAAACAACTATGGCTACACCCTC. Encoded protein: CSARDRGNNYGYTL.

This clonotype turned up a few times. This chain joins TRBV6-5 and TRBJ1-2; the D is unclear. Trimming took off 6 bases at V and 4 bases at J, with 12 bases between the two ends. Germline lookup yields CDR1 MNHEY and CDR2 SVGAGI. This CDR3 comprises 13 residues. CDR3 sequence reads: CASRPGLLYGYTF. The CDR3 coding sequence is TGTGCCAGCAGACCCGGACTTCTCTATGGCTACACCTTC.

V and J are TRBV6-1 and TRBJ1-4; D is unresolved. This CDR3 is built from 14 residues. From germline, CDR1 is MNHNS and CDR2 SASEGT. The V end was cut by 7 bases, the J end by 0 bases, with 9 bases between. CDR3 bases: TGTGCCAGCACGCAAGTTGCAACTAATGAAAAACTGTTTTTT. As protein: CASTQVATNEKLFF.

This clonotype was found a few times. The J gene is TRBJ2-7, the V gene TRBV5-1; maybe TRBD1 (5 bases). Germline-derived CDR1 and CDR2 are SGHRS and YFSETQ. V was pared by 2 bases and J by 0 bases, with 9 bases between. CDR3 length: 14 residues. The CDR3: CASSLQASSYEQYF. CDR3 nucleotide sequence: TGCGCCAGCAGCTTACAGGCCTCCTCCTACGAGCAGTACTTC.